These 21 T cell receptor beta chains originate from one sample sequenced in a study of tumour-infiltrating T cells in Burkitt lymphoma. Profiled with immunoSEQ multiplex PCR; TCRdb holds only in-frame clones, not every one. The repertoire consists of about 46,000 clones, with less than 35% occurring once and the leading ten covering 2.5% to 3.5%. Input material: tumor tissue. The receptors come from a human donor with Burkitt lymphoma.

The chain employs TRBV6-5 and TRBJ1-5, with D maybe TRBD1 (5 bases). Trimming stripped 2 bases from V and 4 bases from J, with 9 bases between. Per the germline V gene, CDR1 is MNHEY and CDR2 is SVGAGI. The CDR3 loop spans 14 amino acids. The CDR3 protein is CASSYRGTNQPQHF. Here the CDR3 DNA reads TGTGCCAGCAGTTACCGGGGGACTAATCAGCCCCAGCATTTT.

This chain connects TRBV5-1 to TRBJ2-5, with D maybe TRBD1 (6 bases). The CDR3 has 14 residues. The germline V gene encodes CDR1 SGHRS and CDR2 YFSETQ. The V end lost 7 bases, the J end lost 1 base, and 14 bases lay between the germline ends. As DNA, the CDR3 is TGCGCCAGCTCCCATGGGACAACCCAAGAGACCCAGTACTTC. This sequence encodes CASSHGTTQETQYF.

The CDR3 DNA reads as TGTGCCAGCAGTCTGGGACAGAGGAGTCAGCCCCAGCATTTT. Residues: CASSLGQRSQPQHF. The chain carries TRBV2 and TRBJ1-5; 7 bases align to TRBD1. Germline values: CDR1 SNHLY, CDR2 FYNNEI. V shed 5 bases, J shed 6 bases, and the junction held 7 bases outside the gene matches. This CDR3 is 14 amino acids long.

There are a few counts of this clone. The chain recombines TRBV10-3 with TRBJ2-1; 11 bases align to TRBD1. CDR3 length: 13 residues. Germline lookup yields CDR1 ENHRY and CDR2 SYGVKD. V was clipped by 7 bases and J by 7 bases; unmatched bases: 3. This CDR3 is CAITRDRGNEQFF. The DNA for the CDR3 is TGTGCCATCACTCGGGACAGGGGGAATGAGCAGTTCTTC.

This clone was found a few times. The CDR3 spells CASSLQQGAAEAFF. CDR3 DNA sequence: TGTGCCAGCAGCTTACAACAGGGGGCGGCTGAAGCTTTCTTT. The V call is TRBV13, the J call TRBJ1-1, with 9 positions matching TRBD1. This CDR3 is built from 14 residues. V gave up 2 bases and J gave up 6 bases; unmatched junction bases: 4. CDR1 is PRHDT, CDR2 FYEKMQ, per germline (reference sequence).

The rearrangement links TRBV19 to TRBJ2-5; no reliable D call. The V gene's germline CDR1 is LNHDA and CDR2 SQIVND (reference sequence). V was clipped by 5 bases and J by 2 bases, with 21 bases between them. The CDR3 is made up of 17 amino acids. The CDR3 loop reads CASSPLQLRPSQETQYF. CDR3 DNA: TGTGCCAGTAGTCCTCTGCAGTTGAGGCCGTCACAAGAGACCCAGTACTTC.

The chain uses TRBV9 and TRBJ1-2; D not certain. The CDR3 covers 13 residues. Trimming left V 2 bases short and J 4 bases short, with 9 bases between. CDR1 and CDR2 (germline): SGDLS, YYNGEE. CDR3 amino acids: CASSVLPPYGYTF. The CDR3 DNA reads TGTGCCAGCAGCGTTCTACCCCCCTATGGCTACACCTTC.

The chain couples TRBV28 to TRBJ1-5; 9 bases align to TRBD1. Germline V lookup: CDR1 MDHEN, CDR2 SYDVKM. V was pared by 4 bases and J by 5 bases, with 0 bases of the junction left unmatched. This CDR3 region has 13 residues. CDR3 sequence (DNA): TGTGCCAGCAGTTGGGACAGGGATCAGCCCCAGCATTTT. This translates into CASSWDRDQPQHF.

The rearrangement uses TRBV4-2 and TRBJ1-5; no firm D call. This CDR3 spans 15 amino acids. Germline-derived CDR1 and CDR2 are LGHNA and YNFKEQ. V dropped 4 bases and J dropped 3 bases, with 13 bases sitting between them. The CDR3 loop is CASSPGVSDNQPQHF. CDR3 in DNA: TGTGCCAGCAGCCCGGGTGTTAGTGACAATCAGCCCCAGCATTTT.

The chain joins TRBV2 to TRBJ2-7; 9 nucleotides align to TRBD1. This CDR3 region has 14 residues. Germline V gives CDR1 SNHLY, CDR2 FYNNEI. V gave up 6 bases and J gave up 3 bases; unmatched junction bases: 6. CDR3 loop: CASSADRGYYEQYF. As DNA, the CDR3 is TGTGCCAGCAGCGCTGACAGGGGGTACTACGAGCAGTACTTC.

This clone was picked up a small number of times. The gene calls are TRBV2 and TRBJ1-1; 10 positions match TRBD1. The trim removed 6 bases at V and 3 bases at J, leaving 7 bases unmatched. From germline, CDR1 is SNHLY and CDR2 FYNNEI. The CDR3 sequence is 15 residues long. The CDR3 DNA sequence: TGTGCCAGCAGGACAGGGGGCGGTCTGGACACTGAAGCTTTCTTT. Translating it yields CASRTGGGLDTEAFF.

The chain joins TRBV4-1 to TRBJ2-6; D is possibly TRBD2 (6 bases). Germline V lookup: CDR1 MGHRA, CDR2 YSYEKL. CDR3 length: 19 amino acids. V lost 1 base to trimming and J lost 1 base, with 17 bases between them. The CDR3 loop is CASSQGDPYGGSGANVLTF. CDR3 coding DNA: TGCGCCAGCAGCCAAGGGGACCCTTACGGAGGGTCTGGGGCCAACGTCCTGACTTTC.

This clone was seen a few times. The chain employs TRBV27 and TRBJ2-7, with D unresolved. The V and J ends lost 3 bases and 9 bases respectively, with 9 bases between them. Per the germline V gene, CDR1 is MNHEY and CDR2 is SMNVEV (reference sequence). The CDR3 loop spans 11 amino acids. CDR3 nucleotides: TGTGCCAGCAGTTTTTATGGGATGCAGTACTTC. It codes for CASSFYGMQYF.

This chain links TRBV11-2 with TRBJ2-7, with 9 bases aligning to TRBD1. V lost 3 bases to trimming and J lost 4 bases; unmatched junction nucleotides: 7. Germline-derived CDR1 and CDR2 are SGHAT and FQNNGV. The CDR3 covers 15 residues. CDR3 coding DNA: TGTGCCAGCAGCTTGGGGGGACAGGGAAAATACGAGCAGTACTTC. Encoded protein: CASSLGGQGKYEQYF.

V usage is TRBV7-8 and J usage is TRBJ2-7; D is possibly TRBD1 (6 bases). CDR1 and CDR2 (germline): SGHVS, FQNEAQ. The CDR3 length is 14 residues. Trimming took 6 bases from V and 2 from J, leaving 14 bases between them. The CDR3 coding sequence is TGTGCCAGCAGGCAAGCTGGGGGCCCCTACGAGCAGTACTTC. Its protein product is CASRQAGGPYEQYF.

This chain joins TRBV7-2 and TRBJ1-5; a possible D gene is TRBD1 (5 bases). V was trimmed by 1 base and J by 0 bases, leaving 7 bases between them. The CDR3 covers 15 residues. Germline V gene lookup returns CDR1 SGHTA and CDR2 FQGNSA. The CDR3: CASSLDRSSNQPQHF. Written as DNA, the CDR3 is TGTGCCAGCAGCTTAGACAGGAGTAGCAATCAGCCCCAGCATTTT.

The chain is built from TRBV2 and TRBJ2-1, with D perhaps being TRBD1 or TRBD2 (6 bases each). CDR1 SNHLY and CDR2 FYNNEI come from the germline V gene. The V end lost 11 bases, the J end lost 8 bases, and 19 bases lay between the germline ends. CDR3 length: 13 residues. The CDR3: CAAWRGRGDEQFF. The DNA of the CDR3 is TGTGCCGCATGGCGGGGCAGGGGCGATGAGCAGTTCTTC.

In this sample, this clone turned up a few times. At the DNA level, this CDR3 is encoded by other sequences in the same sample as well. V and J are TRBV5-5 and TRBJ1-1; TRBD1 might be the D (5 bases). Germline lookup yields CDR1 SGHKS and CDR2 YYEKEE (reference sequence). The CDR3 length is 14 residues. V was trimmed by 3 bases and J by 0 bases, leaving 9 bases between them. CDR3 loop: CASSSTAMNTEAFF. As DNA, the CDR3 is TGTGCCAGCAGCTCGACAGCGATGAACACTGAAGCTTTCTTT.

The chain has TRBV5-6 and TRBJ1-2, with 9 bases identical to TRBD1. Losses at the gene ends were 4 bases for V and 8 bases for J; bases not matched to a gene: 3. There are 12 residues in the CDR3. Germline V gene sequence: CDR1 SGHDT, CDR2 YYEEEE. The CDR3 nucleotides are TGTGCCAGCAGCGGACAGGGGAGAGGCTACACCTTC. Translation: CASSGQGRGYTF.

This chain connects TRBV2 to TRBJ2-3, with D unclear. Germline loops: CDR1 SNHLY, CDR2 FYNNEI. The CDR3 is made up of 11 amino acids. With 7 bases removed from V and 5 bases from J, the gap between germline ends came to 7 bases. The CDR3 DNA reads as TGTGCCAGCAATCAGTTAGATACGCAGTATTTT. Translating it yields CASNQLDTQYF.

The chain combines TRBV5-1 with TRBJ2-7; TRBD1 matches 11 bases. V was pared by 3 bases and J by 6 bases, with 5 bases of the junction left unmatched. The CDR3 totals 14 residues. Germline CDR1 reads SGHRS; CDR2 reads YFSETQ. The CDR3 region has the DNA TGCGCCAGCAGCTCACGGACAGGGGGCACCGAGCAGTACTTC. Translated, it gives CASSSRTGGTEQYF.